A selection of T cell receptor beta chains follows, all from one sample in a study of beta chain features in type 1 diabetes. Some clones are missing from TCRdb's copy, which holds only in-frame ones; the method was immunoSEQ multiplex PCR. The table includes around 140,000 clones, roughly an eighth detected once. The sequenced material came from central memory CD4+ T cells from blood. The receptors here all came from a man between 18 and 35 years old with type 1 diabetes. Both conserved end residues are part of each CDR3. The order of the fields is clone size, V gene, J gene, D gene, CDR3 protein, CDR3 DNA. The D gene is left open where the match is weak. Size tells how often a clone was seen (once, few, many) or the class of an expanded clone, and some rows leave it out.

size: many
V: TRBV15
J: TRBJ1-1
D: NA
CDR3: CATSRQGDTEAFF
DNA: TGTGCCACCAGCAGACAAGGGGACACTGAAGCTTTCTTT

size: NA
V: TRBV30
J: TRBJ1-2
D: NA
CDR3: CAWTGIQGGYGYTF
DNA: TGTGCCTGGACCGGAATACAGGGAGGTTATGGCTACACCTTC

size: NA
V: TRBV5-4
J: TRBJ1-2
D: NA
CDR3: CASSLDRYGYTF
DNA: TGTGCCAGCAGCTTGGACAGATATGGCTACACCTTC

size: few
V: TRBV30
J: TRBJ2-7
D: NA
CDR3: CAWSAETAGRQYF
DNA: TGTGCCTGGAGTGCCGAGACGGCCGGGAGGCAGTACTTC

size: NA
V: TRBV9
J: TRBJ2-7
D: TRBD1
CDR3: CASSVPRQGDPYEQYF
DNA: TGTGCCAGCAGCGTACCTCGACAGGGGGATCCCTACGAGCAGTACTTC

size: NA
V: TRBV2
J: TRBJ1-4
D: NA
CDR3: CASSVGVPGEKLFF
DNA: TGTGCCAGCAGTGTAGGTGTACCGGGGGAAAAACTGTTTTTT

size: few
V: TRBV14
J: TRBJ1-2
D: NA
CDR3: CASSHGDEFYGYTF
DNA: TGTGCCAGCAGCCATGGAGACGAGTTCTATGGCTACACCTTC

size: NA
V: TRBV18
J: TRBJ1-3
D: NA
CDR3: CASSPPGNTIYF
DNA: TGTGCCAGCTCACCACCGGGAAACACCATATATTTT

size: NA
V: TRBV9
J: TRBJ1-4
D: TRBD1
CDR3: CASSATEGWGQNLEKLFF
DNA: TGTGCCAGCAGCGCCACAGAGGGGTGGGGACAGAATCTTGAAAAACTGTTTTTT

size: many
V: TRBV30
J: TRBJ2-1
D: NA
CDR3: CAWSVRGLSSYNEQFF
DNA: TGTGCCTGGAGTGTACGGGGATTGAGCTCCTACAATGAGCAGTTCTTC

size: NA
V: TRBV18
J: TRBJ2-7
D: TRBD1
CDR3: CASSPQGGASQYEQYF
DNA: TGTGCCAGCTCACCACAAGGGGGCGCGTCTCAGTACGAGCAGTACTTC

size: NA
V: TRBV15
J: TRBJ1-2
D: NA
CDR3: CATSRAPANYGYTF
DNA: TGTGCCACCAGCAGAGCCCCAGCTAACTATGGCTACACCTTC

size: NA
V: TRBV5-1
J: TRBJ1-1
D: NA
CDR3: CASSLEGQSNTEAFF
DNA: TGCGCCAGCAGCTTGGAGGGACAATCGAACACTGAAGCTTTCTTT

size: few
V: TRBV18
J: TRBJ1-4
D: NA
CDR3: CASSADSEGEKLFF
DNA: TGTGCCAGCTCGGCCGACAGCGAGGGGGAAAAACTGTTTTTT

size: NA
V: TRBV30
J: TRBJ2-5
D: NA
CDR3: CAWNSGNSGKTQYF
DNA: TGTGCCTGGAACTCAGGAAATTCAGGGAAGACCCAGTACTTC

size: NA
V: TRBV6-1
J: TRBJ2-1
D: NA
CDR3: CASGLNEQFF
DNA: TGTGCCAGCGGACTAAATGAGCAGTTCTTC

size: NA
V: TRBV30
J: TRBJ1-2
D: NA
CDR3: CAWKGRESYTF
DNA: TGTGCCTGGAAGGGACGGGAGAGCTACACCTTC

size: NA
V: TRBV4-1
J: TRBJ2-7
D: NA
CDR3: CASSQGTGFYEQYF
DNA: TGCGCCAGCAGCCAAGGGACTGGATTTTACGAGCAGTACTTC

size: NA
V: TRBV30
J: TRBJ1-6
D: NA
CDR3: CAWSVHSQPLRNSPLHF
DNA: TGTGCCTGGAGTGTACATAGCCAGCCGCTTAGGAATTCACCCCTCCACTTT

size: few
V: TRBV9
J: TRBJ2-1
D: NA
CDR3: CASSGVTGSSEQFF
DNA: TGTGCCAGCAGCGGTGTCACAGGATCCTCTGAGCAGTTCTTC

size: few
V: TRBV7-9
J: TRBJ1-1
D: NA
CDR3: CASSLRQVGTEAFF
DNA: TGTGCCAGCAGCTTAAGACAGGTTGGGACTGAAGCTTTCTTT

size: few
V: TRBV30
J: TRBJ1-6
D: NA
CDR3: CAWSLRDAEWDSPLHF
DNA: TGTGCCTGGAGTCTCCGGGACGCCGAATGGGATTCACCCCTCCACTTT

size: NA
V: TRBV25-1
J: TRBJ2-3
D: TRBD2
CDR3: CASSENSGGPLGTDTQYF
DNA: TGTGCCAGCAGTGAAAATAGCGGGGGTCCTCTGGGCACAGATACGCAGTATTTT

size: NA
V: TRBV15
J: TRBJ1-2
D: NA
CDR3: CATSRDREGGQRRGYTF
DNA: TGTGCCACCAGCAGAGATCGCGAGGGAGGGCAACGGCGGGGCTACACCTTC

size: few
V: TRBV2
J: TRBJ2-5
D: NA
CDR3: CASGSRTVGWQETQYF
DNA: TGTGCCAGCGGTTCACGGACAGTAGGTTGGCAAGAGACCCAGTACTTC

size: NA
V: TRBV18
J: TRBJ1-1
D: NA
CDR3: CASFRTGDTEAFF
DNA: TGTGCCAGCTTTCGGACGGGAGACACTGAAGCTTTCTTT

size: few
V: TRBV7-9
J: TRBJ1-2
D: NA
CDR3: CASEEDYTF
DNA: TGTGCCAGCGAGGAGGACTACACCTTC

size: NA
V: TRBV4-1
J: TRBJ1-1
D: TRBD1
CDR3: CASSPKDRAARGNTEAFF
DNA: TGCGCCAGCAGCCCCAAAGACAGGGCAGCGAGGGGGAACACTGAAGCTTTCTTT

size: few
V: TRBV29-1
J: TRBJ1-4
D: NA
CDR3: CSVREANEKLFF
DNA: TGCAGCGTAAGGGAGGCTAATGAAAAACTGTTTTTT

size: few
V: TRBV19
J: TRBJ2-1
D: NA
CDR3: CASSFRTSYNEQFF
DNA: TGTGCCAGTAGTTTTCGAACCTCCTACAATGAGCAGTTCTTC

size: NA
V: TRBV7-3
J: TRBJ2-1
D: NA
CDR3: CASSLSGLLNNEQFF
DNA: TGTGCCAGCAGCCTATCGGGACTTCTAAACAATGAGCAGTTCTTC

size: NA
V: TRBV6-5
J: TRBJ2-4
D: NA
CDR3: CASSSADSYKNIQYF
DNA: TGTGCCAGCAGTTCTGCCGACAGCTACAAAAACATTCAGTACTTC

size: NA
V: TRBV5-6
J: TRBJ2-1
D: NA
CDR3: CASSLASRAGYNEQFF
DNA: TGTGCCAGCAGCTTGGCCAGTCGGGCCGGATACAATGAGCAGTTCTTC

size: few
V: TRBV19
J: TRBJ2-7
D: TRBD1
CDR3: CASRTGIYEQYF
DNA: TGTGCCAGCCGGACAGGGATCTACGAGCAGTACTTC

size: NA
V: TRBV7-2
J: TRBJ1-1
D: NA
CDR3: CASSLTGSTTEAFF
DNA: TGTGCCAGCAGCTTAACAGGGTCGACCACTGAAGCTTTCTTT

size: NA
V: TRBV14
J: TRBJ2-1
D: TRBD2
CDR3: CASRAGLAGNEQFF
DNA: TGTGCCAGCAGAGCGGGACTAGCGGGAAATGAGCAGTTCTTC

size: NA
V: TRBV6-1
J: TRBJ1-2
D: TRBD1
CDR3: CASSAGDRGSYGYTF
DNA: TGTGCCAGCAGTGCGGGCGACAGGGGAAGCTATGGCTACACCTTC

size: few
V: TRBV28
J: TRBJ1-3
D: NA
CDR3: CATAGNGNTIYF
DNA: TGTGCCACCGCGGGTAACGGAAACACCATATATTTT

size: few
V: TRBV29-1
J: TRBJ2-1
D: NA
CDR3: CSVEAPEGSRSSYNEQFF
DNA: TGCAGCGTTGAGGCCCCAGAGGGTAGCCGGAGCTCCTACAATGAGCAGTTCTTC

size: NA
V: TRBV5-1
J: TRBJ1-1
D: TRBD1
CDR3: CASTTQGVANTEAFF
DNA: TGCGCCAGCACCACGCAGGGGGTGGCGAACACTGAAGCTTTCTTT

size: NA
V: TRBV7-2
J: TRBJ1-2
D: NA
CDR3: CASSLAWEAAYGYTF
DNA: TGTGCCAGCAGCTTAGCGTGGGAGGCAGCCTATGGCTACACCTTC

size: NA
V: TRBV7-8
J: TRBJ2-3
D: NA
CDR3: CASSLSQGGSTDTQYF
DNA: TGTGCCAGCAGCTTATCGCAGGGGGGAAGCACAGATACGCAGTATTTT

size: few
V: TRBV4-1
J: TRBJ2-7
D: TRBD1
CDR3: CASSQAWTGYEQYF
DNA: TGCGCCAGCAGCCAAGCCTGGACAGGCTACGAGCAGTACTTC

size: NA
V: TRBV5-1
J: TRBJ2-7
D: TRBD1
CDR3: CASSGTRQGSYEQYF
DNA: TGCGCCAGCAGCGGTACCCGACAGGGGTCCTACGAGCAGTACTTC

size: NA
V: TRBV7-3
J: TRBJ1-5
D: NA
CDR3: CASSCWEGDDRVCGPQHF
DNA: TGTGCCAGCAGCTGCTGGGAAGGGGACGACAGAGTTTGTGGCCCCCAGCATTTT

size: few
V: TRBV6-1
J: TRBJ2-2
D: NA
CDR3: CASNDGGTGELFF
DNA: TGTGCCAGCAACGATGGAGGGACCGGGGAGCTGTTTTTT